These 31 T cell receptor beta chains were all obtained from the same sample, sequenced in a study of blood T cell repertoires in COVID-19. Assay used: immunoSEQ multiplex PCR; TCRdb lists only in-frame clones, some missing. Of approximately 30,000 clones listed, 89% were seen once; the top ten hold 2% to 3%. Sequencing used peripheral blood. The receptors shown here come from a human donor in a cohort sampled during active COVID-19.

The V and J genes are TRBV5-5 and TRBJ1-1, with 7 bases identical to TRBD1. The length of the CDR3 is 16 residues. Germline CDR1 SGHKS, CDR2 YYEKEE (reference sequence). After removal of 2 bases from V and 1 base from J, the junction contained 8 bases not matched to a gene. The CDR3 sequence is CASSFDRVARNTEAFF. The CDR3 DNA sequence: TGTGCCAGCAGCTTCGACAGGGTAGCGAGGAACACTGAAGCTTTCTTT. The full variable domain, rest sourced from reference TRBV5-5 and TRBJ1-1, is DAGVTQSPTHLIKTRGQQVTLRCSPISGHKSVSWYQQVLGQGPQFIFQYYEKEERGRGNFPDRFSARQFPNYSSELNVNALLLGDSALYLCASSFDRVARNTEAFFGQGTRLTVV.

The CDR3 region is CASSTAGTGRTEAFF. CDR3 DNA: TGTGCCAGCAGCACAGCCGGGACAGGGAGGACTGAAGCTTTCTTT. The genes are TRBV7-8 and TRBJ1-1; the match to TRBD1 covers 9 bases. Unmatched junction bases numbered 9, after V lost 5 bases and J lost 5 bases. The CDR3 has 15 amino acids. Germline CDR1 and CDR2: SGHVS and FQNEAQ.

This chain's CDR3 is CASSQDSSGGARETQYF. The CDR3 DNA sequence: TGCGCCAGCAGCCAAGATTCTAGCGGGGGGGCCAGAGAGACCCAGTACTTC. The rearrangement joins TRBV4-3 to TRBJ2-5, with 12 nucleotides matching TRBD2. Trimming took 0 bases from V and 4 from J; bases not matched to a gene: 6. This CDR3 has 17 amino acids. Germline-derived CDR1 and CDR2 are LGHNA and YSLEER.

This chain links TRBV20-1 with TRBJ1-1; no firm D call. Trimming shortened V by 3 bases and J by 8 bases, and 10 bases separated the two germline ends. CDR3 length equals 11 residues. Germline CDR1 is DFQATT and CDR2 is SNEGSKA (reference sequence). In DNA, the CDR3 is TGCAGTGCTAGGGTAAGAGAGGAAGCTTTCTTT. This sequence encodes CSARVREEAFF.

The rearrangement joins TRBV5-1 to TRBJ2-7, with no clear D. The CDR3 has 14 amino acids. Germline CDR1 SGHRS, CDR2 YFSETQ. With 0 bases removed from V and 3 bases from J, the gap between germline ends came to 10 bases. The DNA of the CDR3 is TGCGCCAGCAGCTTGGTTACCAACAACTACGAGCAGTACTTC. Translated: CASSLVTNNYEQYF.

The rearrangement joins TRBV19 to TRBJ1-3, with TRBD1 matching 8 bases. Trimming removed 2 bases from V and 3 bases from J; junction bases left unmatched: 3. Germline V gives CDR1 LNHDA, CDR2 SQIVND (reference sequence). The CDR3 totals 15 residues. CDR3 sequence reads: CASSITGGVGNTIYF. Written as DNA, the CDR3 is TGTGCCAGTAGTATAACAGGGGGTGTTGGAAACACCATATATTTT. Full variable domain (rest looked up from reference TRBV19 and TRBJ1-3): DGGITQSPKYLFRKEGQNVTLSCEQNLNHDAMYWYRQDPGQGLRLIYYSQIVNDFQKGDIAEGYSVSREKKESFPLTVTSAQKNPTAFYLCASSITGGVGNTIYFGEGSWLTVV.

This rearrangement joins TRBV5-4 to TRBJ2-5; D may be TRBD1 (5 bases). Germline V gives CDR1 SGHNT, CDR2 YYREEE (reference sequence). V was clipped by 4 bases and J by 1 base, with 17 bases between them. CDR3 length equals 16 residues. CDR3 protein: CASSSRATDFQETQYF. In nucleotides, the CDR3 is TGTGCCAGCAGCAGCCGAGCGACAGACTTCCAAGAGACCCAGTACTTC.

The chain combines TRBV7-9 with TRBJ2-3, with a tentative D call TRBD2 (5 bases). The V gene lost 5 bases and the J gene lost 2 bases, with 17 bases spanning the gap. CDR1 is SEHNR, CDR2 FQNEAQ, per germline (reference sequence). The CDR3 spans 16 residues. Here the CDR3 DNA reads TGTGCCAGCAGCGATAAGGAGGATAGAGACACAGATACGCAGTATTTT. The encoded protein is CASSDKEDRDTDTQYF.

The chain is built from TRBV30 and TRBJ1-2, with D tentatively TRBD1 (6 bases). With 4 bases removed from V and 8 bases from J, the gap between germline ends came to 17 bases. The CDR3 runs 13 residues. Germline V gene sequence: CDR1 GTSNPN, CDR2 SVGIG (reference sequence). CDR3 residues: CAWKRQLDRGYTF. The CDR3, as DNA: TGTGCCTGGAAAAGACAATTAGACAGGGGCTACACCTTC.

This rearrangement joins TRBV2 to TRBJ1-2; D unresolved. The CDR3 length is 13 residues. CDR1 and CDR2 (germline): SNHLY, FYNNEI. Between the trimmed V and J ends, which lost 6 bases and 4 bases, there was a span of 12 bases. The CDR3 DNA sequence: TGTGCCAGCAGCGAGACGGGTACCTATGGCTACACCTTC. This sequence encodes CASSETGTYGYTF.

The chain carries TRBV27 and TRBJ1-6, with D possibly matching TRBD1 (5 bases). The V end lost 6 bases, the J end lost 7 bases, and 16 bases lay between the germline ends. CDR1 is MNHEY and CDR2 is SMNVEV in the germline V gene (reference sequence). This CDR3 spans 15 amino acids. Here the CDR3 DNA reads TGTGCCAGCAGGTCCGGGGGGAAGGTAAATTCACCCCTCCACTTT. It is translated as CASRSGGKVNSPLHF.

Here the CDR3 DNA reads TGTGCCAGCAGTCCTTCCACGGGGGTCCACTATGGCTACACCTTC. Its translation is CASSPSTGVHYGYTF. This chain links TRBV5-5 with TRBJ1-2; possibly TRBD1 for D (5 bases). CDR1 is SGHKS and CDR2 is YYEKEE in the germline V gene (reference sequence). Trimming left V 5 bases short and J 3 bases short, with 17 bases between. This CDR3 region has 15 residues.

This chain connects TRBV7-9 to TRBJ2-3, with a tentative D call TRBD2 (5 bases). Germline V CDR1 and CDR2: SEHNR, FQNEAQ (reference sequence). Trimming pared 6 bases from V and 2 bases from J, leaving 21 bases between. The CDR3 has 17 amino acids. CDR3 nucleotide sequence: TGTGCCAGCAGTCCCCGGGGAAGCGGAGAGACCACAGATACGCAGTATTTT. Translating gives CASSPRGSGETTDTQYF.

The V gene is TRBV7-6, the J gene TRBJ1-1; the D is unclear. Trimming stripped 0 bases from V and 8 bases from J, with 10 bases between. CDR3 length: 13 amino acids. Germline V lookup: CDR1 SGHVS, CDR2 FNYEAQ. This CDR3 is CASSLAGRGEAFF. DNA for the CDR3: TGTGCCAGCAGCTTAGCCGGTCGGGGAGAAGCTTTCTTT.

The J gene is TRBJ2-2, the V gene TRBV9; TRBD1 aligns across 10 bases. Unmatched junction bases numbered 9, after V lost 4 bases and J lost 6 bases. The CDR3 has 16 amino acids. CDR1 and CDR2 (germline): SGDLS, YYNGEE. CDR3 in amino acids: CASSQGTGDFPGELFF. The CDR3 DNA is TGTGCCAGCAGCCAAGGGACAGGGGATTTCCCCGGGGAGCTGTTTTTT.

This chain connects TRBV10-2 to TRBJ2-3; 9 positions agree with TRBD2. Germline V gives CDR1 WSHSY, CDR2 SAAADI. The CDR3 is 15 amino acids. V trimming: 3 bases; J trimming: 1 base; junction bases outside the gene matches: 2. The CDR3 loop is CASSEKRGGTDTQYF. CDR3 nucleotides: TGCGCCAGCAGTGAAAAGCGGGGGGGCACAGATACGCAGTATTTT.

This chain links TRBV4-1 with TRBJ2-5; tentatively, D is TRBD2 (6 bases). This CDR3 spans 16 amino acids. Germline values: CDR1 MGHRA, CDR2 YSYEKL. Trimming took off 4 bases at V and 1 base at J, with 16 bases between the two ends. The CDR3 sequence is CASSRALGTFQETQYF. The CDR3 nucleotides are TGCGCCAGCAGCCGGGCTCTAGGGACTTTCCAAGAGACCCAGTACTTC.

The chain is built from TRBV5-1 and TRBJ2-1; D uncertain. This CDR3 contains 14 residues. The ends were cut back, 0 bases at V and 1 base at J, with 5 bases in the middle. Germline V gene data show CDR1 as SGHRS and CDR2 as YFSETQ. The CDR3 bases are TGCGCCAGCAGCTTGGCCCCGTCCTACAATGAGCAGTTCTTC. Encoded protein: CASSLAPSYNEQFF.

The chain has TRBV11-2 and TRBJ2-3, with D unclear. From germline, CDR1 is SGHAT and CDR2 FQNNGV. The CDR3 is 12 amino acids. V was shortened by 7 bases and J by 0 bases, with 5 bases between the two germline ends. The CDR3 coding sequence is TGTGCCAGCACCCCTAGCACAGATACGCAGTATTTT. Encoded protein: CASTPSTDTQYF.

This CDR3 is CASSVDLGGTEAFF. DNA of the CDR3: TGTGCCAGCAGCGTAGACCTTGGAGGGACTGAAGCTTTCTTT. The rearrangement uses TRBV9 and TRBJ1-1; unclear D gene. The germline V and J ends were trimmed by 0 bases and 5 bases, with 11 bases remaining between them. From germline, CDR1 is SGDLS and CDR2 YYNGEE. The CDR3 is 14 residues long.

The chain has TRBV29-1 and TRBJ2-1, with 7 bases aligning to TRBD1. V was clipped by 3 bases and J by 8 bases; unmatched bases: 19. Germline V gene data show CDR1 as SQVTM and CDR2 as ANQGSEA. This CDR3 region has 17 residues. The CDR3 nucleotides are TGCAGCGTTGAGGGGGTCCGCGGACAGGCGAAGTGGGATGAGCAGTTCTTC. It specifies CSVEGVRGQAKWDEQFF.

This chain links TRBV27 with TRBJ2-7; TRBD1 aligns across 9 bases. V lost 4 bases and J lost 4; bases outside the gene matches: 17. Germline loops: CDR1 MNHEY, CDR2 SMNVEV (reference sequence). The CDR3 spans 18 residues. The CDR3 here is CASSSWTGVHINLYEQYF. CDR3 DNA sequence: TGTGCCAGCAGTTCTTGGACAGGGGTCCACATAAACCTATACGAGCAGTACTTC.

The chain combines TRBV4-1 with TRBJ2-1; TRBD2 aligns across 8 bases. The length of the CDR3 is 16 residues. With 0 bases clipped from V and 4 bases from J, the junction kept 5 bases outside the gene matches. Germline V CDR1 and CDR2: MGHRA, YSYEKL. The CDR3 nucleotides read TGCGCCAGCAGCCAAGACCGGGGGGGCCGTTACAATGAGCAGTTCTTC. Amino acid sequence: CASSQDRGGRYNEQFF.

This rearrangement joins TRBV30 to TRBJ2-7; TRBD2 matches 9 bases. The CDR3 is made up of 13 amino acids. Germline V CDR1 and CDR2: GTSNPN, SVGIG (reference sequence). Trimming removed 5 bases from V and 3 bases from J; junction bases left unmatched: 5. CDR3 residues: CAWEASGDYEQYF. CDR3 DNA: TGTGCCTGGGAAGCTAGCGGGGACTACGAGCAGTACTTC. The full variable domain, its missing parts supplied by reference TRBV30 and TRBJ2-7, is SQTIHQWPATLVQPVGSPLSLECTVEGTSNPNLYWYRQAAGRGLQLLFYSVGIGQISSEVPQNLSASRPQDRQFILSSKKLLLSDSGFYLCAWEASGDYEQYFGPGTRLTVT.

The chain combines TRBV7-9 with TRBJ2-3; D perhaps matches TRBD2 (6 bases). Germline loops: CDR1 SEHNR, CDR2 FQNEAQ (reference sequence). This CDR3 is built from 15 residues. V dropped 7 bases and J dropped 0 bases, with 14 bases sitting between them. This CDR3 reads CASNVGTGSTDTQYF. In DNA, the CDR3 is TGTGCCAGCAACGTCGGGACTGGAAGCACAGATACGCAGTATTTT.

The chain recombines TRBV6-5 with TRBJ2-5, with 8 bases identical to TRBD2. CDR3 length: 16 amino acids. The germline gives CDR1 MNHEY, CDR2 SVGAGI. V lost 0 bases to trimming and J lost 5 bases; unmatched junction nucleotides: 8. In DNA, the CDR3 is TGTGCCAGCAGTTACTCTGGGCGGGGGGCCGGGGAGACCCAGTACTTC. It is translated as CASSYSGRGAGETQYF.

This chain uses TRBV7-3 with TRBJ1-2; 9 bases fit TRBD1. The J segment lost 6 bases and the V segment lost 4 bases, leaving 6 bases of the junction unmatched. The CDR3 is 14 residues long. Looked up from germline, CDR1 is SGHTA and CDR2 is FQGTGA. CDR3: CASSYSGTGNGYTF. CDR3 bases: TGTGCCAGCAGCTATTCCGGGACAGGGAATGGCTACACCTTC.

This chain connects TRBV3-1 (or the pseudogene TRBV3-2) to TRBJ2-3, with 7 bases that match TRBD2. The germline V gene has CDR1 LGHDT and CDR2 YNNKEL (reference sequence). V dropped 1 base and J dropped 2; count of bases not matched to a gene: 6. The CDR3 extends over 16 amino acids. CDR3 sequence: CASSQGLARFTDTQYF. CDR3 nucleotides: TGTGCCAGCAGCCAAGGACTAGCTCGATTCACAGATACGCAGTATTTT.

This chain connects TRBV11-2 to TRBJ1-4; no definite D call. Germline CDR1 and CDR2: SGHAT and FQNNGV. Trimming removed 5 bases at V and 6 bases at J, with 13 bases between. The CDR3 covers 14 residues. Written as DNA, the CDR3 is TGTGCCAGCAGCCCCGAATGGGCAGATGAAAAACTGTTTTTT. It specifies CASSPEWADEKLFF.

Concerning this clone itself: This CDR3 is also generated by other DNA sequences in the sample. The rearrangement uses TRBV6-2 or TRBV6-3 and TRBJ1-1, with 7 bases matching TRBD1. Trimming at V came to 6 bases and at J to 1 base, leaving 14 bases not matched to a gene. The CDR3 loop spans 17 amino acids. Germline values: CDR1 MNHEY, CDR2 SVGEGT. The CDR3 sequence: CASSMLARQGWNTEAFF. In DNA, the CDR3 is TGTGCCAGCAGCATGCTAGCGCGACAGGGTTGGAACACTGAAGCTTTCTTT.

This clone turned up a few times. The chain joins TRBV5-1 to TRBJ2-7; 9 bases align to TRBD1. Germline V gives CDR1 SGHRS, CDR2 YFSETQ. The trim removed 2 bases at V and 4 bases at J, leaving 7 bases unmatched. This CDR3 region has 15 residues. In DNA, the CDR3 is TGCGCCAGCAGCTTTAGGACAGGGGTCACGTACGAGCAGTACTTC. Translated, it gives CASSFRTGVTYEQYF.